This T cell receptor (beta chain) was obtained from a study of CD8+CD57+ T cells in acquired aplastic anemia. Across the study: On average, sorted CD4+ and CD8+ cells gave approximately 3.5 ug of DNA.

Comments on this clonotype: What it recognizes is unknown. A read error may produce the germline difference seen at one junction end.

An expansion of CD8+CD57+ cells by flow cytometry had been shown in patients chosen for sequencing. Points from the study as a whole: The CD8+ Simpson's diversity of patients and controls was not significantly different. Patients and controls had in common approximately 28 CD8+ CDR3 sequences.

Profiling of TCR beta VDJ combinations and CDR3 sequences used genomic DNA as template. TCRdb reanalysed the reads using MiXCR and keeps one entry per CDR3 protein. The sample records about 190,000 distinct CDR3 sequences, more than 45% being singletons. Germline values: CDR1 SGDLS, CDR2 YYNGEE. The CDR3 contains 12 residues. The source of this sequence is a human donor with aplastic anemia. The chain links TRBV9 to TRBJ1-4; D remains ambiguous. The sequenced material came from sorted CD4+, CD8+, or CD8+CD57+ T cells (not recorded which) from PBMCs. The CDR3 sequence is CASSVGNGKLFF. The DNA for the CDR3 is TGTGCCAGCAGCGTGGGGAATGGAAAACTGTTTTTT.